One and the same sample provided the 8 T cell receptor beta chains below, sequenced in a study of blood T cell repertoires in COVID-19. The assay was immunoSEQ multiplex PCR, and TCRdb's table has in-frame clones only and misses some. The table has 45,000 to 60,000 clones, more than 75% seen once. The source material was peripheral blood. The receptors come from an elderly woman with acute or convalescent COVID-19.

The table lists this clone with a few counts. The V and J genes are TRBV12-3 or TRBV12-4 and TRBJ2-4; 8 nucleotides align to TRBD2. This CDR3 has 13 amino acids. V was pared by 6 bases and J by 8 bases, with 6 bases of the junction left unmatched. The CDR3: CASSPGGRDIQYF. In nucleotides, the CDR3 is TGTGCCAGCAGCCCGGGGGGGCGAGACATTCAGTACTTC.

This chain joins TRBV25-1 and TRBJ2-5, with D perhaps matching TRBD1 (6 bases). The CDR3 consists of 13 residues. Trimming removed 6 bases from V and 2 bases from J, with 10 bases in between. Germline CDR1 reads MGHDK; CDR2 reads SYGVNS. The CDR3 region has the DNA TGTGCCAGCAGCGGACAGATACAAGAGACCCAGTACTTC. Amino acid sequence: CASSGQIQETQYF.

This clone occurred a few times. V is TRBV5-6 and J is TRBJ2-4, with a weak D call TRBD2 (6 bases). Germline V CDR1 and CDR2: SGHDT, YYEEEE. Trimming left V 6 bases short and J 3 bases short, with 19 bases between. CDR3 length: 16 residues. The CDR3 coding sequence is TGTGCCAGCAACCGGCGGGGTGGAGTGGACAAAAACATTCAGTACTTC. It specifies CASNRRGGVDKNIQYF.

V usage is TRBV27 and J usage is TRBJ2-3; 10 nucleotides match TRBD2. There are 16 residues in the CDR3. CDR1 and CDR2 (germline): MNHEY, SMNVEV (reference sequence). With V trimmed by 6 bases and J by 10 bases, 16 bases remained unmatched. Written as DNA, the CDR3 is TGTGCCAGCAGAGGAGAAGCGGGGGGGCAAAATCTGCCGCAGTATTTT. Its translation is CASRGEAGGQNLPQYF.

The chain combines TRBV15 with TRBJ2-5, with D perhaps matching TRBD2 (5 bases). V dropped 1 base and J dropped 4 bases, with 10 bases sitting between them. This CDR3 is 14 amino acids long. Germline V gives CDR1 LNHNV, CDR2 YYDKDF (reference sequence). CDR3 loop: CATSRGTRVETQYF. For the CDR3, the DNA is TGTGCCACCAGCAGAGGAACGCGGGTAGAGACCCAGTACTTC.

The genes are TRBV5-1 and TRBJ1-6, with 7 bases that match TRBD1. V lost 4 bases and J lost 7; bases outside the gene matches: 8. The CDR3 covers 15 residues. From germline, CDR1 is SGHRS and CDR2 YFSETQ. CDR3 in amino acids: CASSRAGTANSPLHF. The CDR3 DNA is TGCGCCAGCAGCAGGGCCGGGACAGCAAATTCACCCCTCCACTTT.

This chain links TRBV5-1 with TRBJ2-2; the match to TRBD1 covers 9 bases. The CDR3 runs to 15 residues. CDR1 is SGHRS, CDR2 YFSETQ, per germline. Trimming took 2 bases from V and 7 from J; bases not matched to a gene: 6. The CDR3 DNA sequence: TGCGCCAGCAGCTTTAAACAGGGGGCAAACGGGGAGCTGTTTTTT. Its protein is CASSFKQGANGELFF.

This clone has more than one count but fewer than ten. The rearrangement joins TRBV2 to TRBJ1-2, with 8 bases identical to TRBD1. Germline V gives CDR1 SNHLY, CDR2 FYNNEI. J was trimmed by 7 bases and V by 6 bases; bases with no gene match: 7. This CDR3 has 13 residues. The CDR3 nucleotides are TGTGCCAGCAGAGACCAGGGGGCGACTGGCTACACCTTC. Translating it yields CASRDQGATGYTF.